This T cell receptor (beta chain) was retrieved from a study of cytomegalovirus exposure and HLA in healthy donors. The V gene end was trimmed by 0 bases and the J gene end by 7 bases; junction bases not matched to a gene: 11. The CDR3 has 16 amino acids. Germline CDR1 reads LGHNA; CDR2 reads YNFKEQ. With regard to this clone: Its specificity is not known.

The PCR made use of 60 Vbeta and 13 Jbeta primers. Repertoires were generated with immunoSEQ multiplex PCR, while TCRdb's copy carries only in-frame clones and drops some. This sample has around 100,000 clones, with approximately 72% found just once. Whole-study findings and limits: For most TCR beta V segments, an earlier analysis put the productive rate at about 90% or about 30% of the time. Most subjects had HLA-A and HLA-B alleles reportedly predicted accurately by TCR beta sequences.

The chain uses TRBV4-2 and TRBJ2-7; TRBD2 aligns across 8 bases. Sample: PBMCs. The clonotype originates from a woman between 40 and 50 years old in good health and CMV-seronegative. The CDR3 sequence: CASSQDWTSTLTEQYF. CDR3 sequence (DNA): TGTGCCAGCAGCCAAGATTGGACTAGCACCCTTACGGAGCAGTACTTC.